A single sample gave rise to the 18 T cell receptor beta chains below, sequenced in a study of cytomegalovirus exposure and HLA in healthy donors. The PCR employed 60 Vbeta primers together with 13 Jbeta primers. Assay used: immunoSEQ multiplex PCR; TCRdb lists only in-frame clones, some missing. The data show 60,000 to 80,000 clones, with roughly 75% seen just once and 5.4% held by the top ten. Sequences were obtained from PBMCs. These receptors were taken from a woman aged 25 to 39 in good health and CMV-seronegative.

The chain joins TRBV19 to TRBJ1-4, with D unresolved. Germline V gives CDR1 LNHDA, CDR2 SQIVND (reference sequence). The CDR3 contains 13 residues. The V gene lost 4 bases and the J gene lost 6 bases, with 9 bases spanning the gap. CDR3 DNA sequence: TGTGCCAGTAGTACACCGGACTATGAAAAACTGTTTTTT. This encodes CASSTPDYEKLFF.

The rearrangement uses TRBV11-3 and TRBJ1-1; D call uncertain. From germline, CDR1 is SGHNT and CDR2 YENEEA. Trimming took 5 bases from V and 0 from J, leaving 7 bases between them. The length of the CDR3 is 13 residues. CDR3 sequence: CASSARLNTEAFF. The CDR3 bases are TGTGCCAGCAGCGCGAGATTGAACACTGAAGCTTTCTTT.

The V gene is TRBV29-1, the J gene TRBJ2-7, with 8 nucleotides matching TRBD2. This CDR3 has 14 residues. Germline-derived CDR1 and CDR2 are SQVTM and ANQGSEA. With V trimmed by 7 bases and J by 0 bases, 8 bases remained unmatched. The CDR3 here is CSAETSDSSYEQYF. The CDR3 DNA is TGCAGCGCTGAGACTAGCGACAGCTCCTACGAGCAGTACTTC.

J is TRBJ1-1 and V is TRBV2; D gene unclear. Germline V CDR1 and CDR2: SNHLY, FYNNEI. The ends were cut back, 6 bases at V and 0 bases at J, with 14 bases in the middle. CDR3 length: 15 residues. The CDR3: CASSADTYMNTEAFF. CDR3 coding DNA: TGTGCCAGCAGCGCCGACACATACATGAACACTGAAGCTTTCTTT.

The gene calls are TRBV11-3 and TRBJ2-2, with 12 bases aligning to TRBD2. CDR3 length equals 15 residues. Unmatched junction bases numbered 5, after V lost 5 bases and J lost 7 bases. In germline, CDR1 is SGHNT, CDR2 YENEEA. The CDR3 nucleotides are TGTGCCAGCAGCCGACTAGCGGGAGTAAACGGGGAGCTGTTTTTT. Residues: CASSRLAGVNGELFF.

V and J are TRBV29-1 and TRBJ2-3; D is unresolved. The CDR3 runs to 12 residues. Trimming cost V 4 bases and J 2 bases, with 7 bases left between them. Germline V CDR1 and CDR2: SQVTM, ANQGSEA. The DNA for the CDR3 is TGCAGCGTTGGGCAGTCCACAGATACGCAGTATTTT. Translation: CSVGQSTDTQYF.

The chain combines TRBV9 with TRBJ2-3, with TRBD2 matching over 9 bases. There are 17 residues in the CDR3. The V gene end was trimmed by 0 bases and the J gene end by 7 bases; junction bases not matched to a gene: 12. Germline CDR1 is SGDLS and CDR2 is YYNGEE. CDR3 nucleotide sequence: TGTGCCAGCAGCGTAGGGGGCAGCGGGGGGCTTTCCCATACGCAGTATTTT. This codes for CASSVGGSGGLSHTQYF.

A few counts support this clone. The chain couples TRBV5-1 to TRBJ1-4; 8 bases fit TRBD1. CDR3 length equals 16 residues. The V gene end was trimmed by 2 bases and the J gene end by 5 bases; junction bases not matched to a gene: 8. Germline CDR1 and CDR2: SGHRS and YFSETQ. DNA for the CDR3: TGCGCCAGCAGCTTTGACAGGGGAATATTCAATGAAAAACTGTTTTTT. Translation gives CASSFDRGIFNEKLFF.

CDR3 DNA: TGTGCCAGCAGCCGCCTAGCGGGACCCGGGGAGCTGTTTTTT. Translation: CASSRLAGPGELFF. The chain has TRBV5-4 and TRBJ2-2, with TRBD2 matching over 9 bases. Looked up from germline, CDR1 is SGHNT and CDR2 is YYREEE (reference sequence). After removal of 4 bases from V and 6 bases from J, the junction contained 4 bases not matched to a gene. CDR3 size: 14 residues.

The chain uses TRBV19 and TRBJ1-5; 7 bases match TRBD1. The CDR3 covers 15 residues. Losses at the gene ends were 5 bases for V and 3 bases for J; bases not matched to a gene: 7. Germline CDR1 and CDR2: LNHDA and SQIVND (reference sequence). As DNA, the CDR3 is TGTGCCAGTAGTGCCGGGACAGAACTCAATCAGCCCCAGCATTTT. It encodes CASSAGTELNQPQHF.

This sequence joins TRBV6-4 and TRBJ2-6; 7 bases fit TRBD1. The CDR3 totals 16 residues. The germline CDR1 and CDR2 sequences are MRHNA and SNTAGT. V was clipped by 6 bases and J by 2 bases; unmatched bases: 7. The CDR3 DNA sequence: TGTGCCAGCAGCCTAGATCAGGGGGCTGGGGCCAACGTCCTGACTTTC. Protein: CASSLDQGAGANVLTF.

This clone has a handful of counts. The rearrangement links TRBV6-5 to TRBJ2-3; tentative D call: TRBD2 (6 bases). The length of the CDR3 is 16 residues. V lost 2 bases, J lost 1 base, and 13 bases lay in between. Looked up from germline, CDR1 is MNHEY and CDR2 is SVGAGI. The CDR3 DNA is TGTGCCAGCAGTTACGGGGAGGCCCAAGGCACAGATACGCAGTATTTT. Translating it yields CASSYGEAQGTDTQYF.

The J gene is TRBJ2-7, the V gene TRBV7-8; D uncertain. The CDR3 loop spans 17 amino acids. The germline V gene encodes CDR1 SGHVS and CDR2 FQNEAQ. The V end was cut by 5 bases, the J end by 2 bases, with 22 bases between. CDR3 nucleotides: TGTGCCAGCAGCCTCCACGAGGAGTCGGAATTCACCTACGAGCAGTACTTC. The encoded protein is CASSLHEESEFTYEQYF.

The chain employs TRBV19 and TRBJ2-7, with 12 bases identical to TRBD2. Germline CDR1 and CDR2: LNHDA and SQIVND (reference sequence). The CDR3 totals 17 residues. Losses at the gene ends were 5 bases for V and 5 bases for J; bases not matched to a gene: 13. CDR3 in amino acids: CASSPTWASGRAHEQYF. Here the CDR3 DNA reads TGTGCCAGTAGTCCCACATGGGCTAGCGGGAGGGCCCACGAGCAGTACTTC.

V gene TRBV14 combines with J gene TRBJ1-1, with D perhaps matching TRBD1 (6 bases). Germline V CDR1 and CDR2: SGHDN, FVKESK. Trimming cost V 1 base and J 4 bases, with 13 bases left between them. This CDR3 contains 15 residues. The CDR3, as DNA: TGTGCCAGCAGCCAAGCAGGGGCGCTGGGCACTGAAGCTTTCTTT. This codes for CASSQAGALGTEAFF. The full variable domain, completed using reference TRBV14 and TRBJ1-1, is EAGVTQFPSHSVIEKGQTVTLRCDPISGHDNLYWYRRVMGKEIKFLLHFVKESKQDESGMPNNRFLAERTGGTYSTLKVQPAELEDSGVYFCASSQAGALGTEAFFGQGTRLTVV.

The chain couples TRBV7-2 to TRBJ2-5, with D tentatively TRBD2 (6 bases). Germline values: CDR1 SGHTA, CDR2 FQGNSA. V lost 1 base and J lost 4, with 10 bases in between. This CDR3 comprises 14 residues. The CDR3 sequence: CASSLVEGRETQYF. Written as DNA, the CDR3 is TGTGCCAGCAGCTTAGTGGAGGGGAGAGAGACCCAGTACTTC. The whole variable domain, remainder taken from reference TRBV7-2 and TRBJ2-5, is GAGVSQSPSNKVTEKGKDVELRCDPISGHTALYWYRQSLGQGLEFLIYFQGNSAPDKSGLPSDRFSAERTGGSVSTLTIQRTQQEDSAVYLCASSLVEGRETQYFGPGTRLLVL.

The chain is built from TRBV29-1 and TRBJ2-1, with D unclear. V dropped 5 bases and J dropped 5 bases, with 10 bases sitting between them. The germline V gene has CDR1 SQVTM and CDR2 ANQGSEA. The CDR3 has 12 residues. In nucleotides, the CDR3 is TGCAGCGTTAGCGCTGGAAACAATGAGCAGTTCTTC. This codes for CSVSAGNNEQFF.

V is TRBV6-5 and J is TRBJ1-1; D is possibly TRBD1 (6 bases). Between the trimmed V and J ends, which lost 7 bases and 7 bases, there was a span of 13 bases. This CDR3 has 12 amino acids. CDR1 is MNHEY and CDR2 is SVGAGI in the germline V gene. CDR3 coding DNA: TGTGCCAGCATCGAGGGACACGGTGAAGCTTTCTTT. Translated: CASIEGHGEAFF.